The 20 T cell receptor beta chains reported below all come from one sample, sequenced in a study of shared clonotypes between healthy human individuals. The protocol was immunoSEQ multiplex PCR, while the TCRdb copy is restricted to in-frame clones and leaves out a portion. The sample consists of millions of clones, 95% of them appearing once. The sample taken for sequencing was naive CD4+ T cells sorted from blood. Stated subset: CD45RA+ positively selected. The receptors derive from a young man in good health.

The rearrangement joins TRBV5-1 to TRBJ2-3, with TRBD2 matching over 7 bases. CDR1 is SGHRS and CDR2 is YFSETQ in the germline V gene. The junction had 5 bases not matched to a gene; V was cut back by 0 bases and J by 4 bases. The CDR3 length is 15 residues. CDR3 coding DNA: TGCGCCAGCAGCTTGGTGGGAGGGCAGGCAGATACGCAGTATTTT. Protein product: CASSLVGGQADTQYF.

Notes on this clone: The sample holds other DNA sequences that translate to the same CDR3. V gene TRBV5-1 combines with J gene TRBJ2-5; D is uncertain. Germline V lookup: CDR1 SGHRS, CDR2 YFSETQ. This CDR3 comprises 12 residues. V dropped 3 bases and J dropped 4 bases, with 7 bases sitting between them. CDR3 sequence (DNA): TGCGCCAGCAGCTCATCCGGAGAGACCCAGTACTTC. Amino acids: CASSSSGETQYF.

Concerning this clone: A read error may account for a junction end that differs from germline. CDR3 nucleotides: TGTGCTAGCAGCTTTGAAACAGGGGGCTGGGAGACCCAGTACTTC. Protein sequence: CASSFETGGWETQYF. The rearrangement joins TRBV7-7 to TRBJ2-5; 9 positions agree with TRBD1. The CDR3 spans 15 residues. The V gene's germline CDR1 is SSHAT and CDR2 FNYEAQ (reference sequence).

This CDR3 reads CASRLPGTPRGGDTQYF. CDR3 sequence (DNA): TGTGCCAGCAGGCTCCCGGGGACACCTCGAGGAGGAGATACGCAGTATTTT. The chain couples TRBV28 to TRBJ2-3; D is possibly TRBD1 (6 bases). Trimming removed 6 bases at V and 5 bases at J, with 24 bases between. Looked up from germline, CDR1 is MDHEN and CDR2 is SYDVKM. There are 17 residues in the CDR3.

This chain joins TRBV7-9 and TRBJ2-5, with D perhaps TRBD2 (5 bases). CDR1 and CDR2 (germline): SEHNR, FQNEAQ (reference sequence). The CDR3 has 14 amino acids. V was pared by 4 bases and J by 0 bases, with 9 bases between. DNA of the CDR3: TGTGCCAGCAGCTCCGGACTGAACCAAGAGACCCAGTACTTC. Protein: CASSSGLNQETQYF. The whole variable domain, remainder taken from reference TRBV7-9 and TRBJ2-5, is DTGVSQNPRHKITKRGQNVTFRCDPISEHNRLYWYRQTLGQGPEFLTYFQNEAQLEKSRLLSDRFSAERPKGSFSTLEIQRTEQGDSAMYLCASSSGLNQETQYFGPGTRLLVL.

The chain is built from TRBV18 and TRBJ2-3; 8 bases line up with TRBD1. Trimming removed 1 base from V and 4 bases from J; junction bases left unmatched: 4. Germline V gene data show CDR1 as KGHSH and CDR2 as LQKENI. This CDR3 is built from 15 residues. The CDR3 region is CASSPRGQDPDTQYF. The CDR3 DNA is TGTGCCAGCTCACCACGGGGACAGGATCCAGATACGCAGTATTTT.

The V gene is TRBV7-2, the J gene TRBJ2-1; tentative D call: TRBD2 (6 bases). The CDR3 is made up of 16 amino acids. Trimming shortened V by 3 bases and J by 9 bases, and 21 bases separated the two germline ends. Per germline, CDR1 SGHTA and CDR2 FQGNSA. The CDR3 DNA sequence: TGTGCCAGCAGCTTCCCGTTGAACGGGGGTGCTGGTGAGCAGTTCTTC. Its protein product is CASSFPLNGGAGEQFF. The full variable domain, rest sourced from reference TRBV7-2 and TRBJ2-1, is GAGVSQSPSNKVTEKGKDVELRCDPISGHTALYWYRQSLGQGLEFLIYFQGNSAPDKSGLPSDRFSAERTGGSVSTLTIQRTQQEDSAVYLCASSFPLNGGAGEQFFGPGTRLTVL.

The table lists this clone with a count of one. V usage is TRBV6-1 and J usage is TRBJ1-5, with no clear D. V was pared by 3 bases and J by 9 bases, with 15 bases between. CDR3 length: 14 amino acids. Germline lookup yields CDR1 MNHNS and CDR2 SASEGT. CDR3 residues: CASSDNVAAGPQHF. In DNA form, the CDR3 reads TGTGCCAGCAGTGATAATGTGGCCGCTGGGCCCCAGCATTTT.

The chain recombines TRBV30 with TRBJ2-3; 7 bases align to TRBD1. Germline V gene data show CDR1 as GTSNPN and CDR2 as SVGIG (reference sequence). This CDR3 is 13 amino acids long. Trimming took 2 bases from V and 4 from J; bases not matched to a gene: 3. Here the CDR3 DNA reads TGTGCCTGGAGTCTGACAGGGCCAGATACGCAGTATTTT. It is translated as CAWSLTGPDTQYF.

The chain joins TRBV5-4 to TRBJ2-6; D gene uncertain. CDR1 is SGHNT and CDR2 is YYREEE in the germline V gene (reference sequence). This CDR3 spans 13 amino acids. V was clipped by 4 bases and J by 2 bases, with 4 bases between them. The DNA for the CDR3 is TGTGCCAGCAGCAGGGCTGGGGCCAACGTCCTGACTTTC. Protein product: CASSRAGANVLTF.

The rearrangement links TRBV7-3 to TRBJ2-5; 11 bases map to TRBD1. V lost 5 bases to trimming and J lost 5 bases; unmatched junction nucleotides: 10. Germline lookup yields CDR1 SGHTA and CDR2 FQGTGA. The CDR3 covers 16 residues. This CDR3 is CASSPGQGVGRETQYF. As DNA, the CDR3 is TGTGCCAGCAGCCCGGGACAGGGGGTTGGACGGGAGACCCAGTACTTC. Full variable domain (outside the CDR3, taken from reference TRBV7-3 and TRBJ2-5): GAGVSQTPSNKVTEKGKYVELRCDPISGHTALYWYRQSLGQGPEFLIYFQGTGAADDSGLPNDRFFAVRPEGSVSTLKIQRTERGDSAVYLCASSPGQGVGRETQYFGPGTRLLVL.

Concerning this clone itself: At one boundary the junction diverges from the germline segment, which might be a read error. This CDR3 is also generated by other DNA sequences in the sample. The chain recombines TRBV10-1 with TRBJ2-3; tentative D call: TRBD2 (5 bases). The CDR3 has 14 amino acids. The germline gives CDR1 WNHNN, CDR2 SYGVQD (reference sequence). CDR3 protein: CASSESPSTDTQYF. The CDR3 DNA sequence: TGCGCCAGCAGTGAGTCGCCTAGCACCGATACGCAGTATTTT.

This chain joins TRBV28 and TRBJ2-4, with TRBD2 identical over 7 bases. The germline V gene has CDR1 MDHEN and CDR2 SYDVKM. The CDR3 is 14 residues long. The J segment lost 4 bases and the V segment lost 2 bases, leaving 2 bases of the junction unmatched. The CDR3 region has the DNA TGTGCCAGCAGTTTAGGAGCGGGGAAAAACATTCAGTACTTC. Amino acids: CASSLGAGKNIQYF.

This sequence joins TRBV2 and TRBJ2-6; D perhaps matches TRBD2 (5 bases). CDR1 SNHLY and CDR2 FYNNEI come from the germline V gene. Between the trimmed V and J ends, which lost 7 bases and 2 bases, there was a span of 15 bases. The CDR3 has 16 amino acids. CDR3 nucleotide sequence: TGTGCCAGCACCATAGCGAGATTAACTGGGGCCAACGTCCTGACTTTC. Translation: CASTIARLTGANVLTF.

The CDR3 protein is CASSLSGQSYEQYF. The DNA of the CDR3 is TGTGCCAGCAGCTTGTCGGGTCAATCCTACGAGCAGTACTTC. This rearrangement joins TRBV7-9 to TRBJ2-7; D gene unclear. Looked up from germline, CDR1 is SEHNR and CDR2 is FQNEAQ (reference sequence). The CDR3 runs 14 residues. Trimming took off 3 bases at V and 1 base at J, with 10 bases between the two ends.

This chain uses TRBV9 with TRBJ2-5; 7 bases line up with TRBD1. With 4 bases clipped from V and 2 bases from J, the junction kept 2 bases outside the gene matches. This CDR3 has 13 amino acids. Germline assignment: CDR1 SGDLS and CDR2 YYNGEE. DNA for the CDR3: TGTGCCAGCAGCTCCAGGGGGCAAGAGACCCAGTACTTC. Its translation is CASSSRGQETQYF.

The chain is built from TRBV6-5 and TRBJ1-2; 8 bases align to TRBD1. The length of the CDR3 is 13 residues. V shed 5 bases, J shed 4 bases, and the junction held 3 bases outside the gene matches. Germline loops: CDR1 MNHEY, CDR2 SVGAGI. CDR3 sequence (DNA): TGTGCCAGCAGTCGACAGGGGATCTATGGCTACACCTTC. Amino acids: CASSRQGIYGYTF.

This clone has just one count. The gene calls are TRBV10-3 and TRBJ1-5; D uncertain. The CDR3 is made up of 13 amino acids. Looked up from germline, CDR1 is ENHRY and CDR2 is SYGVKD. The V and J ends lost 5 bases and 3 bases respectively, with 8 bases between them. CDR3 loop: CAISRETNQPQHF. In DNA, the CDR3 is TGTGCCATCAGTCGGGAAACCAATCAGCCCCAGCATTTT.

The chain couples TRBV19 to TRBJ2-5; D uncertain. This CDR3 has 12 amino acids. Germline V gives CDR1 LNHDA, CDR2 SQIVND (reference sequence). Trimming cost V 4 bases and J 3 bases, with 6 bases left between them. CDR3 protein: CASSNQKETQYF. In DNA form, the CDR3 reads TGTGCCAGTAGTAACCAGAAAGAGACCCAGTACTTC. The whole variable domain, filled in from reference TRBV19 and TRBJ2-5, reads DGGITQSPKYLFRKEGQNVTLSCEQNLNHDAMYWYRQDPGQGLRLIYYSQIVNDFQKGDIAEGYSVSREKKESFPLTVTSAQKNPTAFYLCASSNQKETQYFGPGTRLLVL.

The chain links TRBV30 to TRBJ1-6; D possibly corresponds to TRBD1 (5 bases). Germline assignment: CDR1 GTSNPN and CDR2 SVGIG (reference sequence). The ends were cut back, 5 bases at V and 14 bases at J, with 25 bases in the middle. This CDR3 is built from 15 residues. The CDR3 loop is CAWSRADVWGRALHF. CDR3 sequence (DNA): TGTGCCTGGTCCAGGGCAGACGTATGGGGTCGGGCCCTCCACTTT.